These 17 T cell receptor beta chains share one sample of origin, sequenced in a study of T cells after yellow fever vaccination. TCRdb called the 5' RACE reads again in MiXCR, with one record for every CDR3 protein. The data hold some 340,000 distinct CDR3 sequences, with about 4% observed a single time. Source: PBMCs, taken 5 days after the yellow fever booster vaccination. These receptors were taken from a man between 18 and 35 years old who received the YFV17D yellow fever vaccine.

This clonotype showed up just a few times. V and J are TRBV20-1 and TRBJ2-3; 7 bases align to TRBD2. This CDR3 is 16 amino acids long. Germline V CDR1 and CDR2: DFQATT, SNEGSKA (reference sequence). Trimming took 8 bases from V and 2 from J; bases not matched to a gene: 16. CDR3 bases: TGCAGTCATAACCCCGACAGCCGGGGGGACACAGATACGCAGTATTTT. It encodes CSHNPDSRGDTDTQYF.

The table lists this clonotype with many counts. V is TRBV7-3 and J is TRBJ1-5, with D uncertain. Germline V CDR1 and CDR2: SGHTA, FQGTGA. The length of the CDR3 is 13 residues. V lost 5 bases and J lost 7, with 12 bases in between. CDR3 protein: CASSQDIGQPQHF. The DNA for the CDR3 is TGTGCCAGCAGCCAAGACATAGGGCAGCCCCAGCATTTT.

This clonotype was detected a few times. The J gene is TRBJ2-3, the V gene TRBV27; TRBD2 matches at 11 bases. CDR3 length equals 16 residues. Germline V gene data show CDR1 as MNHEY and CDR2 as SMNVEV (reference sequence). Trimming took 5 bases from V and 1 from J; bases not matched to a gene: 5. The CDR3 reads CASSRSLAGGTDTQYF. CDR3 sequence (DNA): TGTGCCAGCAGTCGATCACTAGCGGGGGGCACAGATACGCAGTATTTT.

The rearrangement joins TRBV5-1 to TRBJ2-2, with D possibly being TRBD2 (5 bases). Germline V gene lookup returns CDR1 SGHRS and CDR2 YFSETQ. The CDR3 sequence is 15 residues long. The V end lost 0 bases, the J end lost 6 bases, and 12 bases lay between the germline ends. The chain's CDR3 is CASSLGEKGSGELFF. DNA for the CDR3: TGCGCCAGCAGCTTGGGGGAGAAAGGATCCGGGGAGCTGTTTTTT.

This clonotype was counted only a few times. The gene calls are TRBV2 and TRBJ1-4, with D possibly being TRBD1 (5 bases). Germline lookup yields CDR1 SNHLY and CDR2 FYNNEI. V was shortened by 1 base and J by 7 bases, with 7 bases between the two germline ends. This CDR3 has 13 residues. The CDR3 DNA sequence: TGTGCCAGCAGTGAAGAGCAGGGTGAAAAACTGTTTTTT. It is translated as CASSEEQGEKLFF.

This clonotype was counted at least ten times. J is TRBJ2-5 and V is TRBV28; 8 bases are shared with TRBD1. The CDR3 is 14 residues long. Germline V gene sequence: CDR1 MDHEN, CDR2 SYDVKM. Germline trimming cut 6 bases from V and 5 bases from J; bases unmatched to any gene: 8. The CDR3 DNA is TGTGCCAGCAGCCGGACAGGGATTCGGGAGACCCAGTACTTC. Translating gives CASSRTGIRETQYF. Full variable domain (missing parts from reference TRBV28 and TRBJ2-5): DVKVTQSSRYLVKRTGEKVFLECVQDMDHENMFWYRQDPGLGLRLIYFSYDVKMKEKGDIPEGYSVSREKKERFSLILESASTNQTSMYLCASSRTGIRETQYFGPGTRLLVL.

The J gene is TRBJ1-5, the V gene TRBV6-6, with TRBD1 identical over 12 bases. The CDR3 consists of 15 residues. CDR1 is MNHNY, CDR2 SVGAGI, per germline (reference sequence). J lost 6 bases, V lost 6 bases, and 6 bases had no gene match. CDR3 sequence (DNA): TGTGCCAGCAGGCCCGGGACAGGGGGCGGTCAGCCCCAGCATTTT. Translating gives CASRPGTGGGQPQHF.

The CDR3 sequence: CSVEGGGQYYGYTF. The CDR3 coding sequence is TGCAGCGTTGAAGGAGGGGGGCAGTACTATGGCTACACCTTC. This chain uses TRBV29-1 with TRBJ1-2; D might be TRBD1 (6 bases). CDR1 SQVTM and CDR2 ANQGSEA come from the germline V gene. V lost 1 base and J 3 bases, leaving 12 bases between the germline ends. This CDR3 is 14 amino acids long. Full variable domain (rest looked up from reference TRBV29-1 and TRBJ1-2): SAVISQKPSRDICQRGTSLTIQCQVDSQVTMMFWYRQQPGQSLTLIATANQGSEATYESGFVIDKFPISRPNLTFSTLTVSNMSPEDSSIYLCSVEGGGQYYGYTFGSGTRLTVV.

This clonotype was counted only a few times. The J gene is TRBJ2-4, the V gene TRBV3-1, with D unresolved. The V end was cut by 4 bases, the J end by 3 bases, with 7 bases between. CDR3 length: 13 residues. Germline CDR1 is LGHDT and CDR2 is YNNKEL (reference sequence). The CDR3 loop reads CASSPSVKNIQYF. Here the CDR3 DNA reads TGTGCCAGCAGCCCCAGTGTCAAAAACATTCAGTACTTC.

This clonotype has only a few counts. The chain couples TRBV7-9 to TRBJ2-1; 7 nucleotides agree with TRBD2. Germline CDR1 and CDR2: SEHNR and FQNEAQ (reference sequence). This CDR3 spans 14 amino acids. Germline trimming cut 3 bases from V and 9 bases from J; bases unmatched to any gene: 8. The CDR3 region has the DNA TGTGCCAGCAGCTTGGCGGGGGACGGCGGTGAGCAGTTCTTC. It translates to CASSLAGDGGEQFF.

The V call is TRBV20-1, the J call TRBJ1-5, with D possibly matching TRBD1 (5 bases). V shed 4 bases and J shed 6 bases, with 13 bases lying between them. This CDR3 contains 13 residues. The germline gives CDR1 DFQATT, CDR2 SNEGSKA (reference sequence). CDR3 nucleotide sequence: TGCAGTGCTAACCGGGGGGAGGGTCAGCCCCAGCATTTT. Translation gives CSANRGEGQPQHF.

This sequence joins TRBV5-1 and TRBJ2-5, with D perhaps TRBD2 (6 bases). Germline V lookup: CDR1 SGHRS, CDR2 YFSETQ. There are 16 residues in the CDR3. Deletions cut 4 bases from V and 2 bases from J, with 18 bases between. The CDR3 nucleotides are TGCGCCAGCAGCAGTTCTGGTGGGGGAGGTCAAGAGACCCAGTACTTC. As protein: CASSSSGGGGQETQYF. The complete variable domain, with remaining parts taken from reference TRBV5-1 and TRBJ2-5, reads KAGVTQTPRYLIKTRGQQVTLSCSPISGHRSVSWYQQTPGQGLQFLFEYFSETQRNKGNFPGRFSGRQFSNSRSEMNVSTLELGDSALYLCASSSSGGGGQETQYFGPGTRLLVL.

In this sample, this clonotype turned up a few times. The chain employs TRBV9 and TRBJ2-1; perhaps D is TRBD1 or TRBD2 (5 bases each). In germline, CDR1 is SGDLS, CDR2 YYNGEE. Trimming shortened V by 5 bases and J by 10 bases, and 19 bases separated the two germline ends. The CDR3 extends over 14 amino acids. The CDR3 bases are TGTGCCAGCAGTGGATCCGGGACGATAAAGGAGCAGTTCTTC. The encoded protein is CASSGSGTIKEQFF.

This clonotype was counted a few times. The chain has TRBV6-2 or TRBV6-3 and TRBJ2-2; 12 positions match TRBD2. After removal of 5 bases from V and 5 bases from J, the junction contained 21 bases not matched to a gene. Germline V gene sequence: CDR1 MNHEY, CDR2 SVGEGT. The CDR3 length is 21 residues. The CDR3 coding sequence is TGTGCCAGCAGTCCTAGGGAACCCGGACTAGCGGGGACCGGAGGAACCGGGGAGCTGTTTTTT. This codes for CASSPREPGLAGTGGTGELFF.

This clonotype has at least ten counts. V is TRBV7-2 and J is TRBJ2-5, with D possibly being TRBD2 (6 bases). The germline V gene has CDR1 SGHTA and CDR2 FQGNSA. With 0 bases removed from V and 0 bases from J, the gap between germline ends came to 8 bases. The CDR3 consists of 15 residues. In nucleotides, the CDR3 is TGTGCCAGCAGCTTAGCTGGGGGGTACCAAGAGACCCAGTACTTC. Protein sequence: CASSLAGGYQETQYF.

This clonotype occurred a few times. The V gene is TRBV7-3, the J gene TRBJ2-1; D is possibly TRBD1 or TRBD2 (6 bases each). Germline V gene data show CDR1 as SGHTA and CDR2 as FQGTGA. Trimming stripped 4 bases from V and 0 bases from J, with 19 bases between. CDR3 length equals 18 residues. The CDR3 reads CASSSRGVSQSSYNEQFF. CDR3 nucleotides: TGTGCCAGCAGCTCTAGGGGGGTTTCCCAGAGCTCCTACAATGAGCAGTTCTTC.

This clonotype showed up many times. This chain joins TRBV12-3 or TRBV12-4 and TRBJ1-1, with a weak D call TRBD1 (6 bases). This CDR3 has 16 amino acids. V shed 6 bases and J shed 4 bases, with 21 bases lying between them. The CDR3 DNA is TGTGCCAGCAGCACCACCGGGGGGCTGGAGGGCACTGAAGCTTTCTTT. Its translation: CASSTTGGLEGTEAFF.